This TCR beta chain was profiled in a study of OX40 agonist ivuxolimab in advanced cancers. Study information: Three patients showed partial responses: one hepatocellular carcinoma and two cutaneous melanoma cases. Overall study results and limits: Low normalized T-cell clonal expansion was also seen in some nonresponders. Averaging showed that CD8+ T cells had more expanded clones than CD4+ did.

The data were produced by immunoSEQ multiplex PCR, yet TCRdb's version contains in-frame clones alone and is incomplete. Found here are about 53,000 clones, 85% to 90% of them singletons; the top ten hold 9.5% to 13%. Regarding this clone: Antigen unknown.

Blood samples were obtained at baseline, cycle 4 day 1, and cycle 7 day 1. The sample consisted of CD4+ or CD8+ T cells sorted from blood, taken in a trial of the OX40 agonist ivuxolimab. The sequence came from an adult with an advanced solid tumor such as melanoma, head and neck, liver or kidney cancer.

The CDR3: CAISESAGQGEAFF. CDR3 DNA: TGTGCCATCAGTGAGTCAGCAGGGCAGGGGGAAGCTTTCTTT. V usage is TRBV10-3 and J usage is TRBJ1-1, with D perhaps matching TRBD1 (6 bases). V shed 0 bases and J shed 8 bases, with 13 bases lying between them. This CDR3 is 14 amino acids long. Germline assignment: CDR1 ENHRY and CDR2 SYGVKD.